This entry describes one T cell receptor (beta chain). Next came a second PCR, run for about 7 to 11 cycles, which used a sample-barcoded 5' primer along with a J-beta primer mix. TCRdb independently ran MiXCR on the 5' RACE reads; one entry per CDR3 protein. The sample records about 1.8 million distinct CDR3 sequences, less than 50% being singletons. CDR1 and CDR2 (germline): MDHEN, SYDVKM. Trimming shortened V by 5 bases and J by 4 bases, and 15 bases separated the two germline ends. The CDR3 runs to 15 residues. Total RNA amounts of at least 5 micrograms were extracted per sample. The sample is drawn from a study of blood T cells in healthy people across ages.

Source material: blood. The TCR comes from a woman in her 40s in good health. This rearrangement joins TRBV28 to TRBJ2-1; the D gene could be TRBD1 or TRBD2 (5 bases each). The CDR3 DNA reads TGTGCCAGCAGTGCTCACGGGACGGGGTACAATGAGCAGTTCTTC. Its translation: CASSAHGTGYNEQFF.